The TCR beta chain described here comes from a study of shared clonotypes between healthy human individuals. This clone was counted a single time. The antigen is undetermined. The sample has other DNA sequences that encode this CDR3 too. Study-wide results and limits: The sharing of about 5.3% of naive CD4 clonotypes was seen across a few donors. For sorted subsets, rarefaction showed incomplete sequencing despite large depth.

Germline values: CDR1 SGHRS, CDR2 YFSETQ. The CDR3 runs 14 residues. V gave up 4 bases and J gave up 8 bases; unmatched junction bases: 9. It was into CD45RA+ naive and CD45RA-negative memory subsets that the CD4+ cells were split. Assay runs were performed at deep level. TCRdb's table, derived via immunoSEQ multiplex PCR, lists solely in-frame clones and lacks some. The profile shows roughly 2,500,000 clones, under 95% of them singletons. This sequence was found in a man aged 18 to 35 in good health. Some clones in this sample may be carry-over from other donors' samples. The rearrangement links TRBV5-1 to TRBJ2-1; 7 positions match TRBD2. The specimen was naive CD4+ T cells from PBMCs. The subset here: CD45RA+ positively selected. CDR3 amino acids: CASSPRKGGDEQFF. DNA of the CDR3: TGCGCCAGCAGCCCGCGAAAGGGAGGGGATGAGCAGTTCTTC.